The 18 T cell receptor beta chains given below trace back to one sample, sequenced in a study of T cell repertoires in cytomegalovirus infection. One entry per CDR3 protein, called by TCRdb with MiXCR from the reads. The sample consists of approximately 990,000 distinct CDR3 sequences, roughly 31% of them appearing once. The antigens these receptors bind are not known. Specimen: cultured CD8+ T cells from PBMCs, collected from culture after CMV antigen stimulation. The receptors come from a human donor in good health (CMV status not recorded). Some clones in this sample may be carry-over from other donors' samples.

This clonotype has a handful of counts. V gene TRBV5-1 combines with J gene TRBJ1-1; 11 bases fit TRBD1. The CDR3 runs 15 residues. V was pared by 2 bases and J by 6 bases, with 6 bases of the junction left unmatched. Germline CDR1 is SGHRS and CDR2 is YFSETQ. CDR3 residues: CASSFSWTGGSEAFF. The DNA for the CDR3 is TGCGCCAGCAGCTTTTCCTGGACAGGGGGCTCTGAAGCTTTCTTT.

The V call is TRBV13, the J call TRBJ2-5, with D hard to call. Trimming took 3 bases from V and 5 from J, leaving 7 bases between them. The CDR3 is 12 amino acids. The V gene's germline CDR1 is PRHDT and CDR2 FYEKMQ (reference sequence). CDR3 bases: TGTGCCAGCAGCTTCGCCCGGGAGACCCAGTACTTC. Amino acids: CASSFARETQYF.

On this clonotype itself: One end of the junction does not line up with germline, which may come from a read error. The chain combines TRBV7-4 with TRBJ1-1, with a weak D call TRBD1 (6 bases). The CDR3 runs to 14 residues. Germline CDR1 SGHVT, CDR2 SQSDAQ. The CDR3 sequence is CASSHRDDNTEALF. As DNA, the CDR3 is TGTGCCAGCAGCCACAGGGATGATAACACTGAAGCTCTCTTT.

The chain links TRBV19 to TRBJ1-1; no clear D gene. CDR1 is LNHDA and CDR2 is SQIVND in the germline V gene (reference sequence). The CDR3 sequence is 18 residues long. V lost 3 bases and J 2 bases, leaving 22 bases between the germline ends. The CDR3 here is CASSMGYLKRQTNTEAFF. As DNA, the CDR3 is TGTGCCAGTAGTATGGGGTACTTGAAGAGGCAGACAAACACTGAAGCTTTCTTT.

This clonotype was detected only a few times. The gene calls are TRBV24-1 and TRBJ1-5; D call uncertain. Germline V lookup: CDR1 KGHDR, CDR2 SFDVKD. V was trimmed by 0 bases and J by 5 bases, leaving 7 bases between them. This CDR3 spans 14 amino acids. CDR3 in DNA: TGTGCCACCAGTGATTTGGGTTCGGATCAGCCCCAGCATTTT. Its translation is CATSDLGSDQPQHF.

This clonotype was observed at least ten times. The J gene is TRBJ2-2, the V gene TRBV27, with a tentative D call TRBD1 (5 bases). Germline V gene sequence: CDR1 MNHEY, CDR2 SMNVEV (reference sequence). V lost 0 bases and J 2 bases, leaving 7 bases between the germline ends. The CDR3 contains 15 residues. The CDR3 spells CASSLSRGNTGELFF. The CDR3 DNA reads as TGTGCCAGCAGTTTATCAAGGGGAAACACCGGGGAGCTGTTTTTT.

This chain joins TRBV15 and TRBJ2-1; TRBD1 matches 11 bases. Germline CDR1 reads LNHNV; CDR2 reads YYDKDF (reference sequence). The CDR3 loop spans 17 amino acids. With V trimmed by 0 bases and J by 8 bases, 9 bases remained unmatched. The chain's CDR3 is CATSREGLGQGEHEQFF. In nucleotides, the CDR3 is TGTGCCACCAGCAGAGAGGGGCTGGGACAGGGGGAACATGAGCAGTTCTTC. Variable domain in full (rest from reference TRBV15 and TRBJ2-1): DAMVIQNPRYQVTQFGKPVTLSCSQTLNHNVMYWYQQKSSQAPKLLFHYYDKDFNNEADTPDNFQSRRPNTSFCFLDIRSPGLGDTAMYLCATSREGLGQGEHEQFFGPGTRLTVL.

Note on this clonotype: This may be a read error: a much more frequent sequence differs by one nucleotide. The V call is TRBV12-3 or TRBV12-4, the J call TRBJ1-2; no firm D call. Trimming removed 6 bases at V and 8 bases at J, with 16 bases between. The CDR3 has 13 amino acids. The CDR3 region is CASRLNPTVGYTF. CDR3 coding DNA: TGTGCCAGCAGATTAAACCCAACTGTCGGCTACACCTTC.

At least ten counts were recorded for this clonotype. The chain employs TRBV12-3 or TRBV12-4 and TRBJ2-7; D is ambiguous. With 3 bases removed from V and 2 bases from J, the gap between germline ends came to 5 bases. There are 12 residues in the CDR3. The CDR3 sequence is CASSFQTYEQYF. CDR3 DNA sequence: TGTGCCAGCAGTTTTCAGACCTACGAGCAGTACTTC.

The chain uses TRBV19 and TRBJ1-5; TRBD1 might be the D (6 bases). The CDR3 runs 14 residues. Looked up from germline, CDR1 is LNHDA and CDR2 is SQIVND (reference sequence). Trimming left V 3 bases short and J 7 bases short, with 13 bases between. CDR3 sequence: CASSIPQGYQPQHF. The CDR3 coding sequence is TGTGCCAGTAGTATCCCACAGGGATACCAGCCCCAGCATTTT.

This clonotype was seen a handful of times. The chain carries TRBV5-6 and TRBJ2-7; D call uncertain. Trimming pared 0 bases from V and 6 bases from J, leaving 7 bases between. The CDR3 sequence is 12 residues long. Germline V gene lookup returns CDR1 SGHDT and CDR2 YYEEEE. The chain's CDR3 is CASSLGSSEQYF. The CDR3 coding sequence is TGTGCCAGCAGCTTGGGGAGTTCCGAGCAGTACTTC.

About this clonotype: A much larger clone lies a single base off, so this may be a read error. The rearrangement links TRBV7-2 to TRBJ2-1; 7 bases align to TRBD2. The CDR3 is 15 residues long. The junction had 6 bases not matched to a gene; V was cut back by 5 bases and J by 2 bases. Germline lookup yields CDR1 SGHTA and CDR2 FQGNSA. The CDR3 sequence is CASSGGVEPYNEQFF. For the CDR3, the DNA is TGTGCCAGCAGCGGGGGGGTGGAGCCCTACAATGAGCAGTTCTTC.

The chain recombines TRBV7-9 with TRBJ2-5; 9 bases agree with TRBD1. The CDR3 has 16 residues. J gave up 4 bases and V 0 bases, and 6 bases lay outside the gene matches. Per germline, CDR1 SEHNR and CDR2 FQNEAQ (reference sequence). The DNA of the CDR3 is TGTGCCAGCAGCTTAGCGCCGGGACAGGGTGCAGAGACCCAGTACTTC. This encodes CASSLAPGQGAETQYF.

This chain uses TRBV7-6 with TRBJ2-7, with D perhaps TRBD1 (6 bases). CDR3 size: 15 residues. Germline lookup yields CDR1 SGHVS and CDR2 FNYEAQ. V shed 5 bases and J shed 2 bases, with 16 bases lying between them. The DNA for the CDR3 is TGTGCCAGCAGCCCCGGACAGATAAAAGCCTACGAGCAGTACGTC. Amino acid sequence: CASSPGQIKAYEQYV.

The sample holds a few counts of this clonotype. V and J are TRBV6-2 or TRBV6-3 and TRBJ2-5, with a weak D call TRBD2 (5 bases). The length of the CDR3 is 14 residues. The V gene's germline CDR1 is MNHEY and CDR2 SVGEGT. V was trimmed by 3 bases and J by 5 bases, leaving 13 bases between them. The CDR3 nucleotides are TGTGCCAGCAGTTATAAAGAGCGGTTGGAGACCCAGTACTTC. The encoded protein is CASSYKERLETQYF.

The chain employs TRBV7-4 and TRBJ1-1; the D is unclear. This CDR3 comprises 12 residues. The V end was cut by 0 bases, the J end by 7 bases, with 6 bases between. Germline-derived CDR1 and CDR2 are SGHVT and SQSDAQ. CDR3 sequence reads: CASSLASIEAFF. The CDR3, as DNA: TGTGCCAGCAGCTTAGCGTCAATTGAAGCTTTCTTT.

The chain joins TRBV28 to TRBJ1-2; the D is unclear. Germline V gene data show CDR1 as MDHEN and CDR2 as SYDVKM. V lost 7 bases and J 8 bases, leaving 23 bases between the germline ends. The CDR3 is 15 amino acids. CDR3 nucleotide sequence: TGTGCCAGCAACGGACGAGGGCCACGGCGGGGAGGCTACACCTTC. This codes for CASNGRGPRRGGYTF.

V and J are TRBV20-1 and TRBJ2-1; D might be TRBD2 (6 bases). Germline loops: CDR1 DFQATT, CDR2 SNEGSKA (reference sequence). The CDR3 contains 14 residues. V dropped 4 bases and J dropped 2 bases, with 12 bases sitting between them. The CDR3 here is CSAKRLVTYNEQFF. The CDR3 nucleotides are TGCAGTGCTAAGAGACTAGTTACCTACAATGAGCAGTTCTTC.